A single sample is the source of the 16 T cell receptor beta chains below, sequenced in a study of PD-1 blockade in classical Hodgkin lymphoma. Assay used: immunoSEQ multiplex PCR; TCRdb lists only in-frame clones, some missing. The sample holds around 26,000 clones, about 89% seen once. The time point denotes: newly diagnosed, previously untreated cHL patient sample. CD4+ T cells were purified from thawed PBMCs by negative selection. The sample consisted of CD4+ T cells from blood. Receptor source: a human donor with classical Hodgkin lymphoma.

The V call is TRBV25-1, the J call TRBJ1-1; 11 bases fit TRBD1. The germline V gene has CDR1 MGHDK and CDR2 SYGVNS. The V segment lost 5 bases and the J segment 4 bases; nucleotides outside the gene matches: 9. The CDR3 sequence is 16 residues long. The CDR3 spells CASSTLRTGGITEAFF. The CDR3 region has the DNA TGTGCCAGCAGTACCCTACGGACAGGGGGCATCACTGAAGCTTTCTTT.

The rearrangement links TRBV28 to TRBJ2-1; D unclear. Trimming shortened V by 5 bases and J by 4 bases, and 6 bases separated the two germline ends. The germline gives CDR1 MDHEN, CDR2 SYDVKM. The CDR3 length is 12 residues. The CDR3 sequence is CASSTDYNEQFF. CDR3 sequence (DNA): TGTGCCAGCAGTACAGATTACAATGAGCAGTTCTTC.

Worth noting for this clone: A read error may account for a junction end that differs from germline. This chain uses TRBV5-5 with TRBJ2-5; 9 positions match TRBD1. The CDR3 extends over 14 amino acids. Germline V lookup: CDR1 SGHKS, CDR2 YYEKEE (reference sequence). Here the CDR3 reads CASSLQQGAYEQHF. CDR3 nucleotides: TGTGCCAGCAGCTTACAACAGGGGGCCTACGAGCAGCACTTC. The whole variable domain, filled in from reference TRBV5-5 and TRBJ2-5, reads DAGVTQSPTHLIKTRGQQVTLRCSPISGHKSVSWYQQVLGQGPQFIFQYYEKEERGRGNFPDRFSARQFPNYSSELNVNALLLGDSALYLCASSLQQGAYEQHFGPGTRLLVL.

V gene TRBV7-2 combines with J gene TRBJ2-3, with D possibly matching TRBD2 (6 bases). The CDR3 contains 14 residues. The ends were cut back, 3 bases at V and 2 bases at J, with 9 bases in the middle. Looked up from germline, CDR1 is SGHTA and CDR2 is FQGNSA. Here the CDR3 reads CASSFRGVTDTQYF. CDR3 nucleotide sequence: TGTGCCAGCAGCTTCCGCGGGGTCACAGATACGCAGTATTTT.

The CDR3 DNA reads as TGCGCCAGCAGCCTTACTAGCGGGGGTTATGAGCAGTTCTTC. This sequence encodes CASSLTSGGYEQFF. J is TRBJ2-1 and V is TRBV5-1, with 11 nucleotides matching TRBD2. The V segment lost 4 bases and the J segment 8 bases; nucleotides outside the gene matches: 5. The CDR3 covers 14 residues. The germline CDR1 and CDR2 sequences are SGHRS and YFSETQ.

J is TRBJ1-1 and V is TRBV5-1; 10 nucleotides line up with TRBD1. The CDR3 runs 14 residues. CDR1 is SGHRS, CDR2 YFSETQ, per germline. V lost 7 bases, J lost 5 bases, and 8 bases stayed unmatched. CDR3 residues: CASGAPGQGTEAFF. The CDR3 nucleotides are TGCGCCAGCGGCGCCCCGGGACAGGGGACTGAAGCTTTCTTT.

The chain couples TRBV7-9 to TRBJ1-1; TRBD1 might be the D (6 bases). From germline, CDR1 is SEHNR and CDR2 FQNEAQ (reference sequence). The CDR3 loop spans 13 amino acids. Trimming took off 5 bases at V and 0 bases at J, with 7 bases between the two ends. Written as DNA, the CDR3 is TGTGCCAGCAGCAGGACAGTGAACACTGAAGCTTTCTTT. Residues: CASSRTVNTEAFF.

This clone was counted only a few times. The V gene is TRBV6-1, the J gene TRBJ1-2; 8 nucleotides line up with TRBD1. From germline, CDR1 is MNHNS and CDR2 SASEGT. CDR3 length: 14 amino acids. Losses at the gene ends were 2 bases for V and 2 bases for J; bases not matched to a gene: 1. CDR3: CASSENRGNYGYTF. In nucleotides, the CDR3 is TGTGCCAGCAGTGAAAACAGGGGGAACTATGGCTACACCTTC.

The chain combines TRBV2 with TRBJ1-1, with 8 bases that match TRBD1. The CDR3 totals 16 residues. Germline V gene lookup returns CDR1 SNHLY and CDR2 FYNNEI. Unmatched junction bases numbered 17, after V lost 10 bases and J lost 4 bases. The chain's CDR3 is CATRQGPTTPGTEAFF. In nucleotides, the CDR3 is TGTGCCACAAGACAGGGGCCTACAACCCCGGGCACTGAAGCTTTCTTT.

The sample holds one count of this clone. The chain employs TRBV5-6 and TRBJ1-3, with D unresolved. Trimming cost V 4 bases and J 0 bases, with 14 bases left between them. There are 16 residues in the CDR3. Germline CDR1 reads SGHDT; CDR2 reads YYEEEE. DNA for the CDR3: TGTGCCAGCAGCATTCCACAGCAGCGCTCTGGAAACACCATATATTTT. Its translation: CASSIPQQRSGNTIYF. Filled out from reference TRBV5-6 and TRBJ1-3, the complete variable domain reads DAGVTQSPTHLIKTRGQQVTLRCSPKSGHDTVSWYQQALGQGPQFIFQYYEEEERQRGNFPDRFSGHQFPNYSSELNVNALLLGDSALYLCASSIPQQRSGNTIYFGEGSWLTVV.

The V gene is TRBV11-2, the J gene TRBJ1-2, with TRBD1 matching 9 bases. Per the germline V gene, CDR1 is SGHAT and CDR2 is FQNNGV. Unmatched junction bases numbered 13, after V lost 1 base and J lost 7 bases. This CDR3 has 17 residues. The CDR3 DNA follows: TGTGCCAGCAGCTTAGCTTTTACCCGGGACAGGGTAGGTGGCTACACCTTC. It is translated as CASSLAFTRDRVGGYTF.

The chain couples TRBV27 to TRBJ2-6; D is undetermined. The CDR3 is made up of 15 amino acids. CDR1 is MNHEY and CDR2 is SMNVEV in the germline V gene (reference sequence). Trimming cost V 5 bases and J 4 bases, with 12 bases left between them. The CDR3 loop reads CASSPSVSGANVLTF. The CDR3 region has the DNA TGTGCCAGCAGTCCCTCAGTCTCCGGGGCCAACGTCCTGACTTTC.

The genes are TRBV28 and TRBJ1-6; 11 bases map to TRBD1. In germline, CDR1 is MDHEN, CDR2 SYDVKM. V was pared by 4 bases and J by 10 bases, with 15 bases of the junction left unmatched. The CDR3 contains 18 residues. The CDR3: CASSSGTGGRLFTSPLHF. CDR3 bases: TGTGCCAGCAGTTCGGGGACAGGGGGAAGGCTATTTACGTCACCCCTCCACTTT. The whole variable domain, remainder taken from reference TRBV28 and TRBJ1-6, is DVKVTQSSRYLVKRTGEKVFLECVQDMDHENMFWYRQDPGLGLRLIYFSYDVKMKEKGDIPEGYSVSREKKERFSLILESASTNQTSMYLCASSSGTGGRLFTSPLHFGNGTRLTVT.

The gene calls are TRBV11-2 and TRBJ2-2; a weak D match, TRBD1 (5 bases). Germline V gene lookup returns CDR1 SGHAT and CDR2 FQNNGV. Trimming pared 5 bases from V and 4 bases from J, leaving 17 bases between. This CDR3 spans 16 amino acids. CDR3 in DNA: TGTGCCAGCAGCCTCAGACAGTCCTCGCTCACCGGGGAGCTGTTTTTT. Its protein product is CASSLRQSSLTGELFF.

The chain employs TRBV7-8 and TRBJ1-1; no reliable D call. The CDR3 is made up of 14 amino acids. The germline V gene has CDR1 SGHVS and CDR2 FQNEAQ. Trimming stripped 3 bases from V and 1 base from J, with 9 bases between. The CDR3 region has the DNA TGTGCCAGCAGCTTTTCCTCGGAGAACACTGAAGCTTTCTTT. Translation gives CASSFSSENTEAFF.

The genes are TRBV21-1 and TRBJ2-6; no check of the table's D call, TRBD2, against the DNA was made. TRBV21-1 is a pseudogene segment. This CDR3 has 19 residues. CDR3 coding DNA: TGTGCCAGCAGCAAAGTAGGCAGCCCTTTCCCCGGGGGGGCCAACGTCCTGACTTTC. Protein product: CASSKVGSPFPGGANVLTF.